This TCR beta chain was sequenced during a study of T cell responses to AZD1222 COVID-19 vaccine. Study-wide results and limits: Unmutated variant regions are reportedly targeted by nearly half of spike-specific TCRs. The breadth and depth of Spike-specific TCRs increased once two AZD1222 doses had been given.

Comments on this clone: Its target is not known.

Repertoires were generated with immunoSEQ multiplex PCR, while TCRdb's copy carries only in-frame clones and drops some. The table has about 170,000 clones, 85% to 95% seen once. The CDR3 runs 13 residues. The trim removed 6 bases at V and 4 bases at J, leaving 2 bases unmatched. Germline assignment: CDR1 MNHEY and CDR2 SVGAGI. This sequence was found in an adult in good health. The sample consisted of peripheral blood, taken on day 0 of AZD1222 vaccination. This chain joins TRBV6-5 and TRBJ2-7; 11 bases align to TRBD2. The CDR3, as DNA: TGTGCCAGCAGGTTAGCGGGAGGGTACGAGCAGTACTTC. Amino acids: CASRLAGGYEQYF.